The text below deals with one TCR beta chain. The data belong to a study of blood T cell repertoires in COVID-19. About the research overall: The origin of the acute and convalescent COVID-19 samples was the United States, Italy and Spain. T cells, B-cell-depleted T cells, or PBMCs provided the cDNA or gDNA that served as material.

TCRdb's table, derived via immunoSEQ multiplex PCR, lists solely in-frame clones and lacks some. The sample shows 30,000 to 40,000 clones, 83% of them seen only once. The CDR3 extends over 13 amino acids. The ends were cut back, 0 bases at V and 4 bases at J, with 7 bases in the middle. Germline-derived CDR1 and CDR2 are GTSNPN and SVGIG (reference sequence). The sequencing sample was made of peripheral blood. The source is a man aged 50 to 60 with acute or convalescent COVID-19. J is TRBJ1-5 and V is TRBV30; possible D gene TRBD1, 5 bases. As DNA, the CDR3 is TGTGCCTGGAGTGTAAAGGGGAATCAGCCCCAGCATTTT. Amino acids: CAWSVKGNQPQHF.